This record concerns one T cell receptor beta chain sequence. The antigen is undetermined. Germline V gives CDR1 LNHNV, CDR2 YYDKDF (reference sequence). The CDR3 is made up of 14 amino acids. V lost 9 bases, J lost 2 bases, and 8 bases stayed unmatched. The stimulus was an HIV-1 Gag 15-mer peptide pool, approximately 0.93 ug/peptide/mL. CD40L/CD69 double-negative CD45RO-high memory CD4+ T cells were collected. This record comes from a study of persistence of HIV-infected CD4 T cells. The libraries were made with immunoSEQ version 4 in survey mode. Generated by immunoSEQ multiplex PCR, the TCRdb table keeps only in-frame clones and is missing some. This table holds about 40,000 clones, approximately 78% found once.

The source was CD4+ T cells sorted from PBMCs after approximately 20-hour stimulation, collected from a patient who received antiretroviral therapy. This TCR was sampled from an adult man with HIV who was CMV-seropositive. The J gene is TRBJ1-2, the V gene TRBV15; 8 bases match TRBD1. The DNA of the CDR3 is TGTGCCACTAAACTCGACAGGGGAAACTATGGCTACACCTTC. Translated: CATKLDRGNYGYTF.